Each of the 8 T cell receptor beta chains below was sequenced from the same sample in a study of shared clonotypes between healthy human individuals. Generated by immunoSEQ multiplex PCR, the TCRdb table keeps only in-frame clones and is missing some. The data hold about 1.1 million clones, with 60% to 80% observed a single time. The sample consisted of memory CD4+ T cells from PBMCs. Subset: CD45RA-negative fraction. These receptors originate from a man in his late teens or twenties in good health. Some clones in this sample may be carry-over from other donors' samples.

This chain connects TRBV2 to TRBJ2-2; D remains unclear. CDR3 size: 13 residues. The ends were cut back, 6 bases at V and 6 bases at J, with 11 bases in the middle. Germline CDR1 is SNHLY and CDR2 is FYNNEI. As DNA, the CDR3 is TGTGCCAGCAGGCTAAACCCCGCCGGGGAGCTGTTTTTT. Its protein product is CASRLNPAGELFF. Based on the CDR3 plus reference TRBV2 and TRBJ2-2, the full variable domain is EPEVTQTPSHQVTQMGQEVILRCVPISNHLYFYWYRQILGQKVEFLVSFYNNEISEKSEIFDDQFSVERPDGSNFTLKIRSTKLEDSAMYFCASRLNPAGELFFGEGSRLTVL.

The V gene is TRBV7-2, the J gene TRBJ2-5; D remains unclear. The ends were cut back, 3 bases at V and 1 base at J, with 12 bases in the middle. The CDR3 is 15 amino acids. Germline V gives CDR1 SGHTA, CDR2 FQGNSA. CDR3 protein: CASSFNPGPQETQYF. The CDR3 bases are TGTGCCAGCAGCTTCAATCCGGGTCCCCAAGAGACCCAGTACTTC. The whole variable domain, remainder taken from reference TRBV7-2 and TRBJ2-5, is GAGVSQSPSNKVTEKGKDVELRCDPISGHTALYWYRQSLGQGLEFLIYFQGNSAPDKSGLPSDRFSAERTGGSVSTLTIQRTQQEDSAVYLCASSFNPGPQETQYFGPGTRLLVL.

This chain joins TRBV7-3 and TRBJ2-3; D might be TRBD1 (5 bases). Germline V CDR1 and CDR2: SGHTA, FQGTGA. The V end lost 5 bases, the J end lost 0 bases, and 15 bases lay between the germline ends. CDR3 size: 16 residues. Here the CDR3 reads CASSPGHVLSTDTQYF. The CDR3 DNA reads as TGTGCCAGCAGCCCCGGACACGTCCTGAGCACAGATACGCAGTATTTT.

The chain uses TRBV6-5 and TRBJ1-5; D gene ambiguous. Germline CDR1 is MNHEY and CDR2 is SVGAGI. Trimming took off 2 bases at V and 4 bases at J, with 9 bases between the two ends. The CDR3 spans 14 residues. CDR3 loop: CASSYGQKNQPQHF. In DNA, the CDR3 is TGTGCCAGCAGTTACGGGCAGAAAAATCAGCCCCAGCATTTT.

V gene TRBV6-1 combines with J gene TRBJ2-5, with 8 bases identical to TRBD1. This CDR3 has 14 residues. Germline V gives CDR1 MNHNS, CDR2 SASEGT. V lost 8 bases and J lost 1; bases outside the gene matches: 6. DNA of the CDR3: TGTGCCAGCCTGGGACAGGTGAGCCAAGAGACCCAGTACTTC. This codes for CASLGQVSQETQYF.

The chain couples TRBV6-6 to TRBJ1-2; D is undetermined. The CDR3 contains 15 residues. V dropped 2 bases and J dropped 0 bases, with 10 bases sitting between them. CDR1 MNHNY and CDR2 SVGAGI come from the germline V gene (reference sequence). The CDR3 sequence: CASSYRPGANYGYTF. The CDR3, as DNA: TGTGCCAGCAGTTACCGTCCGGGAGCTAACTATGGCTACACCTTC.

The rearrangement joins TRBV4-1 to TRBJ1-3; D not certain. Germline CDR1 and CDR2: MGHRA and YSYEKL. CDR3 size: 18 residues. V lost 1 base, J lost 0 bases, and 16 bases lay in between. In nucleotides, the CDR3 is TGCGCCAGCAGCCAAGTAATCGCGGTTTCGAGCTCTGGAAACACCATATATTTT. Amino acids: CASSQVIAVSSSGNTIYF.

The V call is TRBV11-3, the J call TRBJ2-1, with TRBD2 matching 8 bases. CDR3 length: 14 amino acids. V was pared by 5 bases and J by 2 bases, with 2 bases of the junction left unmatched. Germline lookup yields CDR1 SGHNT and CDR2 YENEEA. In DNA form, the CDR3 reads TGTGCCAGCAGCCGGGGGGGGACCTACAATGAGCAGTTCTTC. It specifies CASSRGGTYNEQFF.